This TCR beta chain came from a study of cytomegalovirus exposure and HLA in healthy donors. Background on the study: The study placed over 65% of its 398 genotyped donors in the Caucasian-associated ancestry cluster.

V lost 7 bases, J lost 0 bases, and 13 bases lay in between. This CDR3 spans 15 amino acids. Germline-derived CDR1 and CDR2 are SNHLY and FYNNEI. Amplification used 60 Vbeta primers and 13 Jbeta primers. Profiled with immunoSEQ multiplex PCR; TCRdb holds only in-frame clones, not every one. The table records nearly 110,000 clones, 73% of them present only once. The receptor's source is a man younger than 45 in good health and CMV-seronegative. The rearrangement links TRBV2 to TRBJ1-3; no clear D. Sequencing was done on a sample of PBMCs. As DNA, the CDR3 is TGTGCCAGCAAAAGAGAAGCCCTCTCTGGAAACACCATATATTTT. Protein: CASKREALSGNTIYF.